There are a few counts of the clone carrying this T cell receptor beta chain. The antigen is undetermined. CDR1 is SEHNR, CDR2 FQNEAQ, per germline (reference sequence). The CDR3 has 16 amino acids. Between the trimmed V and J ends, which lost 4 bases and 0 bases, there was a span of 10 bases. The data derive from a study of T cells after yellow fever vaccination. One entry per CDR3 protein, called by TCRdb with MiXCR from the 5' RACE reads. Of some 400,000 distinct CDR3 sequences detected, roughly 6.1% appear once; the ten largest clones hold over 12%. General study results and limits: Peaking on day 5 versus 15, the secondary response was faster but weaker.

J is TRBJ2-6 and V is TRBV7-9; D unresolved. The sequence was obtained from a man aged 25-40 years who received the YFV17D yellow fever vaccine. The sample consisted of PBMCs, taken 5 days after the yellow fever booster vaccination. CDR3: CASSSLGDSGANVLTF. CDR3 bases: TGTGCCAGCAGCTCCCTTGGGGACTCTGGGGCCAACGTCCTGACTTTC.